The entry below describes one T cell receptor beta chain. Its antigen is not known. This sample is drawn from a study of cytomegalovirus exposure and HLA in healthy donors. The study's findings and limits: Cytomegalovirus-associated TCR beta chains were listed, numbering 150 to 200. Analysis performed later showed TCR beta chains linked to HLA being more clonally expanded than equally common others. Excluded were some V segments that proved indistinguishable, including TRBV6-2 and TRBV6-3. As was reported, the classifier diagnosed cytomegalovirus status with high specificity and sensitivity.

There are 19 residues in the CDR3. Germline assignment: CDR1 SGHTA and CDR2 FQGTGA. The V end lost 1 base, the J end lost 0 bases, and 16 bases lay between the germline ends. The PCR had 60 Vbeta and 13 Jbeta primers. Sequenced by immunoSEQ multiplex PCR; TCRdb stores in-frame clones only, minus some. The data contain 160,000 or so clones, roughly 84% of them seen just once; the ten biggest clones take up approximately 2%. This clonotype was obtained from a man aged 18 to 30 in good health and CMV-seronegative. The chain has TRBV7-3 and TRBJ2-6; D might be TRBD1 (5 bases). Material for sequencing was PBMCs. The CDR3, as DNA: TGTGCCAGCAGCTTAAGGGCCCAGGGTGTGAGCTCTGGGGCCAACGTCCTGACTTTC. Translated: CASSLRAQGVSSGANVLTF.